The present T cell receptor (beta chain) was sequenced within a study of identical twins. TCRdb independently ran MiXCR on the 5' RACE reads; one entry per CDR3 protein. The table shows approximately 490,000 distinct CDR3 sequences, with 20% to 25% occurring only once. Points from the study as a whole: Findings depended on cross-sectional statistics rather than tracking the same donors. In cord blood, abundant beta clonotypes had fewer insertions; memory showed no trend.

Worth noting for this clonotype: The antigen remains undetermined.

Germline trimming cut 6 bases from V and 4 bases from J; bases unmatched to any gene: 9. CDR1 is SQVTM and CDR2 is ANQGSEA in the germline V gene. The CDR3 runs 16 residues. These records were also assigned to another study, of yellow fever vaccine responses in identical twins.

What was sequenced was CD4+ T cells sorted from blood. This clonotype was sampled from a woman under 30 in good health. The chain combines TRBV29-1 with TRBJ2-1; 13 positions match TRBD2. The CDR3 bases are TGCAGCGTACCGGGACTAGCGGGAAGACCATACAATGAGCAGTTCTTC. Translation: CSVPGLAGRPYNEQFF.